Following are 13 T cell receptor beta chains from one sample sequenced in a study of blood T cell repertoires in COVID-19. Produced via immunoSEQ multiplex PCR; TCRdb's table is partial and in-frame only. Among a few hundred thousand clones listed, about three quarters were seen once. Sequencing input: peripheral blood. All receptors derive from a woman in her seventies with acute or convalescent COVID-19.

The V gene is TRBV13, the J gene TRBJ2-7, with 10 bases lining up with TRBD2. V dropped 0 bases and J dropped 2; count of bases not matched to a gene: 7. Germline CDR1 reads PRHDT; CDR2 reads FYEKMQ (reference sequence). The CDR3 is 17 residues long. CDR3 region: CASSLGSGGTYAYEQYF. The DNA for the CDR3 is TGTGCCAGCAGCTTAGGTAGCGGGGGGACCTATGCCTACGAGCAGTACTTC.

V and J are TRBV2 and TRBJ1-1; D possibly corresponds to TRBD1 (6 bases). Germline CDR1 reads SNHLY; CDR2 reads FYNNEI. V lost 7 bases and J lost 5, with 17 bases in between. CDR3 size: 14 residues. For the CDR3, the DNA is TGTGCCAGCATGGGCAACAGGGATGGAACTGAAGCTTTCTTT. It codes for CASMGNRDGTEAFF.

The chain uses TRBV11-3 and TRBJ2-2; 12 positions match TRBD2. The germline CDR1 and CDR2 sequences are SGHNT and YENEEA. V shed 4 bases, J shed 6 bases, and the junction held 15 bases outside the gene matches. The CDR3 is 19 amino acids. CDR3 coding DNA: TGTGCCAGCAGCTCACCGAACCAAGGACTAGCGGGGAAAGCCGGGGAGCTGTTTTTT. Translated: CASSSPNQGLAGKAGELFF.

The CDR3 DNA follows: TGTGCCTGGAGCCGGGGGGCCGGCACTGAAGCTTTCTTT. Protein sequence: CAWSRGAGTEAFF. The gene calls are TRBV30 and TRBJ1-1; tentatively, D is TRBD1 (6 bases). Germline CDR1 GTSNPN, CDR2 SVGIG (reference sequence). V was cut by 3 bases and J by 4 bases, with 12 bases left in between. The CDR3 is 13 residues long.

The chain joins TRBV5-1 to TRBJ1-4; 7 nucleotides match TRBD1. The germline V gene encodes CDR1 SGHRS and CDR2 YFSETQ. With V trimmed by 1 base and J by 4 bases, 4 bases remained unmatched. This CDR3 is 15 amino acids long. The CDR3 sequence: CASSLQGGGNEKLFF. In DNA form, the CDR3 reads TGCGCCAGCAGCTTGCAAGGGGGCGGTAATGAAAAACTGTTTTTT.

This clone was detected a few times. The chain is built from TRBV6-5 and TRBJ2-1, with a weak D call TRBD1 (5 bases). V was cut by 6 bases and J by 8 bases, with 17 bases left in between. The CDR3 sequence is 14 residues long. Germline V gives CDR1 MNHEY, CDR2 SVGAGI. The CDR3 region has the DNA TGTGCCAGCAGGGGTGATTCAGGGATAGATGAGCAGTTCTTC. This codes for CASRGDSGIDEQFF.

V gene TRBV6-5 combines with J gene TRBJ2-5, with 9 bases fitting TRBD2. V was pared by 6 bases and J by 5 bases, with 4 bases of the junction left unmatched. Germline CDR1 is MNHEY and CDR2 is SVGAGI. The CDR3 totals 13 residues. CDR3 nucleotide sequence: TGTGCCAGCAGCTATACTAGCGGGGAGACCCAGTACTTC. Translation: CASSYTSGETQYF.

The chain recombines TRBV7-3 with TRBJ2-3; perhaps TRBD1 as D (6 bases). CDR1 is SGHTA, CDR2 FQGTGA, per germline. The CDR3 contains 14 residues. V lost 3 bases and J lost 5, with 12 bases in between. CDR3 in DNA: TGTGCCAGCAGCTTTCAGGGGCAGGGAGATACGCAGTATTTT. Translation gives CASSFQGQGDTQYF.

The V gene is TRBV5-1, the J gene TRBJ1-3, with D unresolved. The V gene's germline CDR1 is SGHRS and CDR2 YFSETQ. V was pared by 8 bases and J by 3 bases, with 15 bases between. The CDR3 has 14 amino acids. CDR3 bases: TGCGCCAGTAACCGGGGTACGGGTGGAAACACCATATATTTT. It encodes CASNRGTGGNTIYF.

The DNA for the CDR3 is TGCAGCGTTAAGGGCGGAGGGGATCAGCCCCAGCATTTT. Its protein product is CSVKGGGDQPQHF. The V call is TRBV29-1, the J call TRBJ1-5, with D possibly matching TRBD1 (5 bases). The germline V gene encodes CDR1 SQVTM and CDR2 ANQGSEA. V dropped 5 bases and J dropped 5 bases, with 13 bases sitting between them. The CDR3 has 13 amino acids.

The V call is TRBV9, the J call TRBJ2-2, with D unclear. The V end lost 0 bases, the J end lost 5 bases, and 8 bases lay between the germline ends. The CDR3 is made up of 14 amino acids. From germline, CDR1 is SGDLS and CDR2 YYNGEE. Written as DNA, the CDR3 is TGTGCCAGCAGCGTAGGTCCCGTAACCGGGGAGCTGTTTTTT. Its protein product is CASSVGPVTGELFF.

In this sample, this clone turned up once. The chain combines TRBV7-9 with TRBJ2-5; possibly TRBD1 for D (6 bases). The V and J ends lost 6 bases and 1 base respectively, with 15 bases between them. The CDR3 loop spans 15 amino acids. CDR1 and CDR2 from the germline V gene are SEHNR and FQNEAQ (reference sequence). The CDR3 here is CASSLTGIGQETQYF. The CDR3 DNA sequence: TGTGCCAGCAGTCTAACAGGGATTGGCCAAGAGACCCAGTACTTC.

The V and J genes are TRBV3-1 (or the pseudogene TRBV3-2) and TRBJ1-1, with D maybe TRBD1 (5 bases). CDR1 is LGHDT and CDR2 is YNNKEL in the germline V gene (reference sequence). V was pared by 4 bases and J by 7 bases, with 10 bases between. The CDR3 spans 12 residues. CDR3 nucleotide sequence: TGTGCCAGCAGCCCCCAGGGATTTGAAGCTTTCTTT. This codes for CASSPQGFEAFF.